This is a list of T cell receptor beta chains from one sample in a study of blood T cell repertoires in COVID-19. The method was immunoSEQ multiplex PCR; TCRdb's version includes in-frame clones alone and lacks a portion of them. Here the sample spans roughly 150,000 clones, 76% being singletons. The source material was peripheral blood. These receptors all come from a man aged 55 to 70 with acute or convalescent COVID-19. Both conserved end residues are part of each CDR3. The D gene is left open where the match is weak.

d_call	j_call	v_call	cdr3_aa	cdr3_nt
TRBD2	TRBJ2-1	TRBV3-1/TRBV3-2	CASSPGLAGPYNEQFF	TGTGCCAGCAGCCCCGGACTAGCGGGACCCTACAATGAGCAGTTCTTC
NA	TRBJ1-3	TRBV4-2	CASSQDRAGNTIYF	TGTGCCAGCAGCCAAGACAGGGCTGGAAACACCATATATTTT
TRBD2	TRBJ2-5	TRBV5-1	CASSRTSGPQETQYF	TGCGCCAGCAGCCGGACTAGCGGTCCGCAAGAGACCCAGTACTTC
TRBD2	TRBJ2-1	TRBV2	CASRRTSGIYNEQFF	TGTGCCAGCAGACGGACTAGCGGGATCTACAATGAGCAGTTCTTC
TRBD2	TRBJ2-1	TRBV12-5	CASGFGAGGNNEQFF	TGTGCTAGTGGTTTCGGGGCGGGGGGCAACAATGAGCAGTTCTTC
TRBD2	TRBJ2-2	TRBV5-1	CASSLEGTKLTGELFF	TGCGCCAGCAGCTTGGAAGGGACTAAGCTCACCGGGGAGCTGTTTTTT
NA	TRBJ2-2	TRBV29-1	CSVEPRSTNTGELFF	TGCAGCGTTGAACCACGGTCTACGAACACCGGGGAGCTGTTTTTT
TRBD1	TRBJ2-7	TRBV4-2	CASSQKGQGPTEGEQYF	TGTGCCAGCAGCCAAAAAGGACAGGGGCCCACGGAAGGCGAGCAGTACTTC
NA	TRBJ2-7	TRBV5-6	CASSRQAEYEQYF	TGTGCCAGCAGCCGACAGGCGGAATACGAGCAGTACTTC
TRBD1	TRBJ2-7	TRBV5-1	CASSLEGQGSIFYEQYF	TGCGCCAGCAGCTTGGAAGGACAGGGCTCCATATTTTACGAGCAGTACTTC
NA	TRBJ2-7	TRBV18	CASSPRQGGGEQYF	TGTGCCAGCTCACCACGGCAGGGGGGTGGTGAGCAGTACTTC
NA	TRBJ1-1	TRBV27	CASSSGRPLNTEAFF	TGTGCCAGCAGCTCAGGGAGGCCTTTGAACACTGAAGCTTTCTTT
TRBD1	TRBJ1-6	TRBV6-6	CATGTGMRFGSPLHF	TGTGCCACCGGGACAGGGATGAGGTTCGGTTCACCCCTCCACTTT